The present T cell receptor (delta chain) was sequenced within a study of gamma-delta T cells after stem cell transplantation. TCRdb re-analyzed the RT-PCR reads via CATT. The sample lists over 5,000 delta-chain clones; more than 1.5% were seen once. This clone was seen a handful of times. It is likely a read error: a sequence one base away is far more abundant. The germline V and J ends were trimmed by 0 bases and 8 bases, with 42 bases remaining between them. Germline V gene sequence: CDR1 GEAIGNYY, CDR2 EKD. The CDR3 loop spans 23 amino acids. This clonotype was obtained from a human donor. It is not recorded whose cells these are; they may come from a transplant donor. This sequence joins TRDV2 and TRDJ1, with a tentative D call TRDD3 (5 bases). Sequenced input: gamma-delta T cells. DNA of the CDR3: TGTGCCTGTGACACCGTAGAACTAAGTCGGAATGGGGTAACGAAGGCGTCATCGGCGAAACTCATCTTT. It yields the protein CACDTVELSRNGVTKASSAKLIF.